The 3 T cell receptor beta chains listed next were all sequenced from one sample in a study of blood T cell repertoires in COVID-19. Assay: immunoSEQ multiplex PCR; the TCRdb copy retains only in-frame clones and omits some. The table shows 65,000 to 95,000 clones, with about 78% occurring only once. Input material: peripheral blood. The receptors were gathered from a human donor in a cohort sampled during active COVID-19.

V gene TRBV7-2 combines with J gene TRBJ1-3; D not certain. The CDR3 length is 15 residues. With 1 base removed from V and 8 bases from J, the gap between germline ends came to 15 bases. Germline values: CDR1 SGHTA, CDR2 FQGNSA. The CDR3 coding sequence is TGTGCCAGCAGCTTAGGTACAGAACTGGGAGACACCATATATTTT. Translated, it gives CASSLGTELGDTIYF.

The chain joins TRBV5-1 to TRBJ2-1; 8 bases are shared with TRBD2. The CDR3 is made up of 15 amino acids. The J segment lost 5 bases and the V segment lost 0 bases, leaving 4 bases of the junction unmatched. In germline, CDR1 is SGHRS, CDR2 YFSETQ. The DNA for the CDR3 is TGCGCCAGCAGCTTGGCGGGGGGGCTCGACAATGAGCAGTTCTTC. Translation gives CASSLAGGLDNEQFF.

The J gene is TRBJ2-2, the V gene TRBV9, with TRBD2 as a possible D gene (5 bases). The V end was cut by 2 bases, the J end by 5 bases, with 13 bases between. The germline gives CDR1 SGDLS, CDR2 YYNGEE. The CDR3 length is 15 residues. The CDR3 sequence: CASSVAGVGTGELFF. CDR3 in DNA: TGTGCCAGCAGCGTCGCCGGGGTCGGGACCGGGGAGCTGTTTTTT. Looking up the rest from reference TRBV9 and TRBJ2-2 gives the full variable domain: DSGVTQTPKHLITATGQRVTLRCSPRSGDLSVYWYQQSLDQGLQFLIQYYNGEERAKGNILERFSAQQFPDLHSELNLSSLELGDSALYFCASSVAGVGTGELFFGEGSRLTVL.